The 9 T cell receptor beta chains presented below share a single source sample, sequenced in a study of blood T cells in healthy people across ages. A second PCR of roughly 7 to 11 cycles used a sample-barcoded 5' primer and a J-beta primer mix. Each CDR3 protein gets one entry after TCRdb re-called the 5' RACE reads with MiXCR. The profile shows 1.8 million or so distinct CDR3 sequences, about 39% of them singletons. Sequenced input: blood. The receptor source for this set is a human donor in good health.

The chain couples TRBV4-1 to TRBJ1-2; D possibly corresponds to TRBD1 (6 bases). Trimming pared 0 bases from V and 6 bases from J, leaving 17 bases between. Germline V gives CDR1 MGHRA, CDR2 YSYEKL. The CDR3 sequence is 16 residues long. As DNA, the CDR3 is TGCGCCAGCAGCCAAGATCTAGGGGGGAAAAGCAATGGCTACACCTTC. Its protein is CASSQDLGGKSNGYTF.

This clonotype was found a few times. The chain uses TRBV29-1 and TRBJ1-2; a weak D match, TRBD1 (5 bases). This CDR3 is 13 amino acids long. Germline V gene sequence: CDR1 SQVTM, CDR2 ANQGSEA. Trimming stripped 5 bases from V and 6 bases from J, with 16 bases between. This chain's CDR3 is CSVQVAGLDGYTF. The CDR3, as DNA: TGCAGCGTTCAGGTTGCAGGGCTGGATGGCTACACCTTC.

This clonotype has only a few counts. V gene TRBV5-5 combines with J gene TRBJ1-4; D call uncertain. The V gene lost 1 base and the J gene lost 6 bases, with 7 bases spanning the gap. The CDR3 contains 13 residues. Germline lookup yields CDR1 SGHKS and CDR2 YYEKEE (reference sequence). The CDR3 loop reads CASSLYDDEKLFF. CDR3 coding DNA: TGTGCCAGCAGCTTGTATGATGATGAAAAACTGTTTTTT.

The genes are TRBV20-1 and TRBJ2-5, with unresolved D. The germline V and J ends were trimmed by 5 bases and 1 base, with 14 bases remaining between them. The germline gives CDR1 DFQATT, CDR2 SNEGSKA (reference sequence). CDR3 length: 14 residues. CDR3 DNA sequence: TGCAGTGCTGGGCATGGACGGGCCCAAGAGACCCAGTACTTC. Its protein product is CSAGHGRAQETQYF.

V and J are TRBV18 and TRBJ2-3; D gene uncertain. This CDR3 has 15 residues. The V end was cut by 2 bases, the J end by 2 bases, with 11 bases between. The germline V gene has CDR1 KGHSH and CDR2 LQKENI. This CDR3 is CASSPFESLTDTQYF. CDR3 nucleotide sequence: TGTGCCAGCTCACCATTTGAGTCTCTCACAGATACGCAGTATTTT.

The V call is TRBV25-1, the J call TRBJ1-6, with D possibly TRBD1 on 6 matching bases. Germline CDR1 is MGHDK and CDR2 is SYGVNS. The CDR3 runs 13 residues. Trimming pared 9 bases from V and 10 bases from J, leaving 16 bases between. For the CDR3, the DNA is TGTGCCAGTGCTGGCGGGGGCCTATCACCCCTCCACTTT. Protein product: CASAGGGLSPLHF.

The gene calls are TRBV4-1 and TRBJ2-2; D may be TRBD2 (5 bases). Germline CDR1 reads MGHRA; CDR2 reads YSYEKL. Trimming left V 0 bases short and J 7 bases short, with 18 bases between. This CDR3 has 17 amino acids. The CDR3 region is CASSQDFLRAGYGELFF. CDR3 DNA: TGCGCCAGCAGCCAAGATTTTCTGAGGGCTGGGTACGGGGAGCTGTTTTTT.

The chain joins TRBV19 to TRBJ2-1, with a weak D call TRBD2 (5 bases). CDR1 is LNHDA, CDR2 SQIVND, per germline (reference sequence). The CDR3 totals 14 residues. Trimming stripped 4 bases from V and 9 bases from J, with 16 bases between. The DNA for the CDR3 is TGTGCCAGTAGTACAACTCGGGGAAGCGGTGAGCAGTTCTTC. It encodes CASSTTRGSGEQFF.

This clonotype appeared many times. The genes are TRBV20-1 and TRBJ2-1; 9 bases fit TRBD2. CDR1 is DFQATT and CDR2 is SNEGSKA in the germline V gene (reference sequence). Trimming took 6 bases from V and 3 from J; bases not matched to a gene: 6. The CDR3 consists of 14 residues. The CDR3 nucleotides read TGCAGTGCAGCGCGGGGGGGCGACTACAATGAGCAGTTCTTC. Translation gives CSAARGGDYNEQFF.